The T cell receptor (beta chain) described here comes from a study of T cells in Graves' hyperthyroidism and ophthalmopathy. Study outcomes and limitations: A median about 6.5 months before onset, the model predicted ophthalmopathy.

The diagnoses drew upon clinical symptoms, serum thyroxine and TRAb, thyroid ultrasound and orbital computed tomography. Amplification of TCR beta CDR3 regions was performed using RNA transcripts as template. First-round RT-PCR of the TCR CDR3 relied on the HTBI primer set. TCRdb reprocessed the multiplex PCR reads with MiXCR, giving one entry per CDR3 protein. The sample gives 390,000 or so distinct CDR3 sequences, roughly 14% of which show up once; roughly an eighth is in the top ten. Concerning this clonotype itself: Its specificity is unknown.

The CDR3 consists of 18 residues. The V gene's germline CDR1 is LGHNA and CDR2 YNFKEQ. With 4 bases clipped from V and 2 bases from J, the junction kept 11 bases outside the gene matches. The sequenced material came from blood. The TCR was taken from a man aged 18 to 29 with Graves' ophthalmopathy. The gene calls are TRBV4-2 and TRBJ2-3; 11 bases are a match to TRBD2. CDR3 residues: CASSPQPGTSGFTDTQYF. DNA of the CDR3: TGTGCCAGCAGCCCGCAGCCCGGGACTAGCGGATTCACAGATACGCAGTATTTT.